The 18 T cell receptor beta chains given below trace back to one sample, sequenced in a study of shared clonotypes between healthy human individuals. Clones were sequenced by immunoSEQ multiplex PCR, and TCRdb holds only the in-frame ones, with some missing. This sample has some 1,100,000 clones, with about four fifths found just once. Sequencing was performed on memory CD4+ T cells from PBMCs. Subset described: CD45RA-negative fraction. Source of these receptors: a man aged 18 to 30 in good health. Some clones in this sample may be carry-over from other donors' samples.

V and J are TRBV5-4 and TRBJ2-7, with D perhaps matching TRBD2 (6 bases). The germline CDR1 and CDR2 sequences are SGHNT and YYREEE (reference sequence). This CDR3 has 15 amino acids. V shed 0 bases and J shed 6 bases, with 16 bases lying between them. CDR3 bases: TGTGCCAGCAGCTTGGGCGGGGCTGCGGGGCCCGAGCAGTACTTC. Its protein is CASSLGGAAGPEQYF.

The chain couples TRBV5-1 to TRBJ1-2; 7 bases align to TRBD1. The length of the CDR3 is 16 residues. CDR1 and CDR2 from the germline V gene are SGHRS and YFSETQ. The V gene end was trimmed by 4 bases and the J gene end by 4 bases; junction bases not matched to a gene: 13. Here the CDR3 DNA reads TGCGCCAGCAGCGAAGTACAGGGGAGGGGGACCTATGGCTACACCTTC. Translation: CASSEVQGRGTYGYTF.

This clone occurred once. A read error may explain this, as a much larger clone is one base away. The chain has TRBV7-3 and TRBJ2-7, with 10 nucleotides matching TRBD2. Germline trimming cut 2 bases from V and 0 bases from J; bases unmatched to any gene: 1. CDR3 length: 15 residues. The V gene's germline CDR1 is SGHTA and CDR2 FQGTGA. The CDR3 loop reads CASSLSSGSSYEQYF. CDR3 nucleotide sequence: TGTGCCAGCAGCTTATCTAGCGGGAGCTCCTACGAGCAGTACTTC.

CDR3: CASSPGGTAKNIQYF. The CDR3 DNA reads as TGTGCCAGCAGCCCAGGGGGCACGGCCAAAAACATTCAGTACTTC. The chain recombines TRBV7-9 with TRBJ2-4; the match to TRBD1 covers 8 bases. The V and J ends lost 5 bases and 1 base, in that order; junction bases with no gene match: 4. The CDR3 is made up of 15 amino acids. The germline V gene encodes CDR1 SEHNR and CDR2 FQNEAQ (reference sequence).

The V gene is TRBV7-2, the J gene TRBJ1-4; D possibly corresponds to TRBD1 (5 bases). This CDR3 has 14 residues. The germline CDR1 and CDR2 sequences are SGHTA and FQGNSA. V shed 2 bases and J shed 7 bases, with 11 bases lying between them. CDR3 in DNA: TGTGCCAGCAGCTTACAGGGTGGGACTGAAAAACTGTTTTTT. It encodes CASSLQGGTEKLFF.

This clone showed up just a few times. This chain links TRBV2 with TRBJ1-5; D remains unclear. This CDR3 comprises 16 residues. V lost 4 bases and J lost 0, with 13 bases in between. The germline V gene has CDR1 SNHLY and CDR2 FYNNEI. CDR3 nucleotides: TGTGCCAGCAGTGCGAAATCGATCTATAGCAATCAGCCCCAGCATTTT. Residues: CASSAKSIYSNQPQHF.

The rearrangement links TRBV19 to TRBJ2-7, with TRBD2 matching over 12 bases. J lost 0 bases, V lost 6 bases, and 9 bases had no gene match. The germline CDR1 and CDR2 sequences are LNHDA and SQIVND (reference sequence). The CDR3 is 17 residues long. The CDR3 coding sequence is TGTGCCAGTAGGCCCGGGACTAGCGGGCCAAGCTCCTACGAGCAGTACTTC. It yields the protein CASRPGTSGPSSYEQYF.

J is TRBJ1-5 and V is TRBV25-1; no reliable D call. The CDR3 has 11 amino acids. V lost 5 bases and J 11 bases, leaving 10 bases between the germline ends. Germline V gene lookup returns CDR1 MGHDK and CDR2 SYGVNS. The CDR3 loop is CASSNGVAQHF. CDR3 DNA sequence: TGTGCCAGCAGTAACGGAGTGGCCCAGCATTTT. Together with reference TRBV25-1 and TRBJ1-5, the CDR3 gives the full variable domain: EADIYQTPRYLVIGTGKKITLECSQTMGHDKMYWYQQDPGMELHLIHYSYGVNSTEKGDLSSESTVSRIRTEHFPLTLESARPSHTSQYLCASSNGVAQHFGDGTRLSIL.

This clone was observed once. Other DNA sequences of this sample code for an identical CDR3. The V call is TRBV27, the J call TRBJ2-7; either TRBD1 or TRBD2 may fit D (5 bases each). Trimming took off 4 bases at V and 1 base at J, with 11 bases between the two ends. This CDR3 region has 14 residues. Germline V gene lookup returns CDR1 MNHEY and CDR2 SMNVEV (reference sequence). CDR3 residues: CASSSPGRSYEQYF. The CDR3 DNA reads TGTGCCAGCAGTTCCCCGGGACGGTCCTACGAGCAGTACTTC.

The chain employs TRBV5-8 and TRBJ2-5; D remains unclear. The germline V gene has CDR1 SGHTS and CDR2 YDEGEE. CDR3 length equals 13 residues. Trimming took off 4 bases at V and 5 bases at J, with 12 bases between the two ends. In DNA, the CDR3 is TGTGCCAGCAGCCAAAGGTCGATGGAGACCCAGTACTTC. It yields the protein CASSQRSMETQYF.

This chain links TRBV30 with TRBJ2-3, with 9 bases fitting TRBD2. V was pared by 4 bases and J by 0 bases, with 14 bases of the junction left unmatched. Germline V gene data show CDR1 as GTSNPN and CDR2 as SVGIG (reference sequence). The CDR3 loop spans 18 amino acids. In DNA, the CDR3 is TGTGCCTGGACCAGACGGCTAGCGGGATACTCTAGCACAGATACGCAGTATTTT. This codes for CAWTRRLAGYSSTDTQYF.

The genes are TRBV28 and TRBJ1-3; D is unresolved. The V and J ends lost 7 bases and 9 bases respectively, with 22 bases between them. CDR3 length: 15 residues. In germline, CDR1 is MDHEN, CDR2 SYDVKM. The CDR3 spells CASIDRESRSGTIYF. As DNA, the CDR3 is TGTGCCAGCATCGACCGGGAATCCCGGTCGGGCACCATATATTTT.

V gene TRBV6-5 combines with J gene TRBJ1-2; no clear D gene. Germline values: CDR1 MNHEY, CDR2 SVGAGI. The CDR3 length is 11 residues. V was shortened by 1 base and J by 9 bases, with 6 bases between the two germline ends. For the CDR3, the DNA is TGTGCCAGCAGTTACTTGGGAAGCTACACCTTC. Translating it yields CASSYLGSYTF.

Only a few counts were recorded for this clone. J is TRBJ2-1 and V is TRBV5-1, with 10 bases lining up with TRBD2. The germline gives CDR1 SGHRS, CDR2 YFSETQ. V lost 3 bases, J lost 5 bases, and 5 bases stayed unmatched. The CDR3 loop spans 15 amino acids. CDR3 in amino acids: CASSSIAGGNNEQFF. CDR3 sequence (DNA): TGCGCCAGCAGCTCCATAGCGGGAGGCAACAATGAGCAGTTCTTC. Full variable domain (rest looked up from reference TRBV5-1 and TRBJ2-1): KAGVTQTPRYLIKTRGQQVTLSCSPISGHRSVSWYQQTPGQGLQFLFEYFSETQRNKGNFPGRFSGRQFSNSRSEMNVSTLELGDSALYLCASSSIAGGNNEQFFGPGTRLTVL.

The chain has TRBV7-3 and TRBJ2-7; TRBD1 aligns across 8 bases. V trimming: 5 bases; J trimming: 3 bases; junction bases outside the gene matches: 3. Germline V gene lookup returns CDR1 SGHTA and CDR2 FQGTGA. CDR3 length equals 13 residues. This chain's CDR3 is CASSTTGGYEQYF. The CDR3 DNA is TGTGCCAGCAGCACCACAGGGGGCTACGAGCAGTACTTC. Variable domain in full (rest from reference TRBV7-3 and TRBJ2-7): GAGVSQTPSNKVTEKGKYVELRCDPISGHTALYWYRQSLGQGPEFLIYFQGTGAADDSGLPNDRFFAVRPEGSVSTLKIQRTERGDSAVYLCASSTTGGYEQYFGPGTRLTVT.

This clone has a handful of counts. Other DNA sequences from this sample encode an identical CDR3 as well. V gene TRBV10-3 combines with J gene TRBJ2-3; TRBD2 matches 10 bases. The germline CDR1 and CDR2 sequences are ENHRY and SYGVKD. The CDR3 runs to 16 residues. The J segment lost 2 bases and the V segment lost 2 bases, leaving 4 bases of the junction unmatched. CDR3 amino acids: CAISEGLAGATDTQYF. The CDR3 region has the DNA TGTGCCATCAGTGAGGGGCTAGCGGGAGCCACAGATACGCAGTATTTT.

The gene calls are TRBV27 and TRBJ2-7, with D unresolved. V lost 2 bases and J 2 bases, leaving 10 bases between the germline ends. The germline V gene encodes CDR1 MNHEY and CDR2 SMNVEV (reference sequence). This CDR3 is 14 amino acids long. CDR3 residues: CASSLVEFTYEQYF. CDR3 bases: TGTGCCAGCAGTTTAGTAGAGTTTACCTACGAGCAGTACTTC.

This sequence joins TRBV5-5 and TRBJ1-2, with TRBD1 matching over 8 bases. The germline gives CDR1 SGHKS, CDR2 YYEKEE (reference sequence). This CDR3 has 14 amino acids. V gave up 2 bases and J gave up 4 bases; unmatched junction bases: 4. CDR3 nucleotide sequence: TGTGCCAGCAGCTTTAACAGGGGGGGCTATGGCTACACCTTC. Its translation: CASSFNRGGYGYTF.